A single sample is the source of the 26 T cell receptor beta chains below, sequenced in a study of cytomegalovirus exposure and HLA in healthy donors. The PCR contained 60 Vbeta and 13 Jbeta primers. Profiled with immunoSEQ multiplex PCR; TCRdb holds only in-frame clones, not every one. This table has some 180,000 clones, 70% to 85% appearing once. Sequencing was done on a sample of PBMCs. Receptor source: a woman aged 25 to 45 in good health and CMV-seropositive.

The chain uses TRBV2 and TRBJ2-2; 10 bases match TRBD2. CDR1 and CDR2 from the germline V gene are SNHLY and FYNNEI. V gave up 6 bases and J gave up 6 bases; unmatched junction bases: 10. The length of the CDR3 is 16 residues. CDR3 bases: TGTGCCAGCAGGACTAGCGGGTATGGTGGTGCCGGGGAGCTGTTTTTT. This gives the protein CASRTSGYGGAGELFF. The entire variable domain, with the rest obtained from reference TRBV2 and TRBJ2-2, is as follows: EPEVTQTPSHQVTQMGQEVILRCVPISNHLYFYWYRQILGQKVEFLVSFYNNEISEKSEIFDDQFSVERPDGSNFTLKIRSTKLEDSAMYFCASRTSGYGGAGELFFGEGSRLTVL.

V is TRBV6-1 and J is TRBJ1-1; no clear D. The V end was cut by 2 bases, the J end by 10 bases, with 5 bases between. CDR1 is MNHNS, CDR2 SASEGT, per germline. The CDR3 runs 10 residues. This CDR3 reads CASSEFRAFF. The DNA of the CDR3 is TGTGCCAGCAGTGAATTCCGAGCTTTCTTT.

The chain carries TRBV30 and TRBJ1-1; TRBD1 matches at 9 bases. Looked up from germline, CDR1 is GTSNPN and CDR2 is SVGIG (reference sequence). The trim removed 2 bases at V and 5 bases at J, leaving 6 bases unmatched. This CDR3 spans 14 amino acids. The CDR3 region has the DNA TGTGCCTGGAGTATGACAGGGGGTAGAACTGAAGCTTTCTTT. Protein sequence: CAWSMTGGRTEAFF.

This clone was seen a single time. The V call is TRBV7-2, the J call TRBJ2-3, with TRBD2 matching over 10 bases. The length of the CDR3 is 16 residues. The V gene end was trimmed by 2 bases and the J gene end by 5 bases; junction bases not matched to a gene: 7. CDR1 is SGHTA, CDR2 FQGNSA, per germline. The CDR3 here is CASSLIAGGLLDTQYF. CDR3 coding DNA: TGTGCCAGCAGCTTAATAGCGGGGGGTTTGCTAGATACGCAGTATTTT.

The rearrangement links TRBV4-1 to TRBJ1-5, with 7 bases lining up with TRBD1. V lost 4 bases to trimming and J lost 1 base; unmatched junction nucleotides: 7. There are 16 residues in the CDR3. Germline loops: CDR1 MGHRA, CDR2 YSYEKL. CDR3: CASSRAPGQSNQPQHF. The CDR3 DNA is TGCGCCAGCAGCCGCGCTCCGGGACAGAGCAATCAGCCCCAGCATTTT.

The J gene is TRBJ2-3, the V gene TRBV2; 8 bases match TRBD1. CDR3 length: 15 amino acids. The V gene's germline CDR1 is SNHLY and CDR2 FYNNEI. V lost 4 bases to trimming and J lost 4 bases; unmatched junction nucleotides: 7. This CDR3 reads CASSARGRGPDTQYF. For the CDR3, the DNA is TGTGCCAGCAGTGCAAGGGGCAGGGGGCCAGATACGCAGTATTTT.

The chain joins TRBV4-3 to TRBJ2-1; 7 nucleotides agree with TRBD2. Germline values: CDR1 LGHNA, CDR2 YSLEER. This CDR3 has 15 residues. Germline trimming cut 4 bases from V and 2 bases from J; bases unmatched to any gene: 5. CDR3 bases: TGCGCCAGCAGCCGGGGAGCGGGACCCTACAATGAGCAGTTCTTC. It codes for CASSRGAGPYNEQFF.

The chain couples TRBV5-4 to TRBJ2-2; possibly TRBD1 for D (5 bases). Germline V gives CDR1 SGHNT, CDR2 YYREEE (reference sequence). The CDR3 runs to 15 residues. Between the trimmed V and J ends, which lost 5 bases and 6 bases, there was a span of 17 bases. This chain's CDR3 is CASRDDSPLSGELFF. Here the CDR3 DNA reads TGTGCCAGCAGGGACGACAGTCCCCTATCCGGGGAGCTGTTTTTT.

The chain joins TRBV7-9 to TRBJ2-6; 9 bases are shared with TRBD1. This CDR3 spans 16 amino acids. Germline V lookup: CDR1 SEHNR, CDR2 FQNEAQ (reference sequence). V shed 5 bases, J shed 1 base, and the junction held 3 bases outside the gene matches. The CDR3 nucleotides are TGTGCCAGCAGCCCGACAGGGGGATCTGGGGCCAACGTCCTGACTTTC. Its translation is CASSPTGGSGANVLTF.

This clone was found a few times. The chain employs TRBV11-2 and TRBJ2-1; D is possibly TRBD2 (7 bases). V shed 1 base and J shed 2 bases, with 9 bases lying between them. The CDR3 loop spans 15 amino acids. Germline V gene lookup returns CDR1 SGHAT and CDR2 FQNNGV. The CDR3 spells CASSLGGGAYNEQFF. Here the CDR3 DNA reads TGTGCCAGCAGCTTAGGCGGGGGCGCCTACAATGAGCAGTTCTTC.

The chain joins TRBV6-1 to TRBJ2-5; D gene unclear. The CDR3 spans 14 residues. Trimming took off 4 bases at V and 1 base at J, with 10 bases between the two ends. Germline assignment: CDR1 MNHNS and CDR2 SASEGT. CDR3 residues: CASSAIRSQETQYF. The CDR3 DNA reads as TGTGCCAGCAGTGCCATTCGGAGCCAAGAGACCCAGTACTTC.

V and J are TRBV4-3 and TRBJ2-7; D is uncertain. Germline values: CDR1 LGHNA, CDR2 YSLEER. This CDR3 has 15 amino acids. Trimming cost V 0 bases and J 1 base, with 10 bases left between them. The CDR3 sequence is CASSQDTAPSYEQYF. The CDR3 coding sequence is TGCGCCAGCAGCCAAGACACAGCACCGTCCTACGAGCAGTACTTC.

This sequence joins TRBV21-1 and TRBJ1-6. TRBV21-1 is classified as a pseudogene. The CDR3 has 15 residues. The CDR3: CASSPQASVSHPLHF. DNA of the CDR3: TGTGCCAGCAGCCCCCAAGCGTCCGTAAGCCATCCCCTCCACTTT.

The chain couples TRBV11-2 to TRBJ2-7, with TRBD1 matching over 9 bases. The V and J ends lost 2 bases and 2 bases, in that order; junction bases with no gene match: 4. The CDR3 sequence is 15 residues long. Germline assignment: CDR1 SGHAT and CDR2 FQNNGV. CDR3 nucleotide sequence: TGTGCCAGCAGCTTATGGGACAGGGAAACCTACGAGCAGTACTTC. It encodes CASSLWDRETYEQYF.

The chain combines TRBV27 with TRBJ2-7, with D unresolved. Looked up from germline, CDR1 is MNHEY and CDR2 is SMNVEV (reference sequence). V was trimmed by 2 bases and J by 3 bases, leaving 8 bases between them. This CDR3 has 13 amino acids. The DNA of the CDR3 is TGTGCCAGCAGTTTAGGGCAGTTCTACGAGCAGTACTTC. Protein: CASSLGQFYEQYF.

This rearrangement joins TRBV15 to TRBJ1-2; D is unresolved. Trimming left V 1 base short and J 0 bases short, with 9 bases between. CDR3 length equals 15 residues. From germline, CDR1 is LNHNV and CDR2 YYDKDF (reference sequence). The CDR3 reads CATSRGFRANYGYTF. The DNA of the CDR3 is TGTGCCACCAGCAGAGGTTTTAGAGCTAACTATGGCTACACCTTC.

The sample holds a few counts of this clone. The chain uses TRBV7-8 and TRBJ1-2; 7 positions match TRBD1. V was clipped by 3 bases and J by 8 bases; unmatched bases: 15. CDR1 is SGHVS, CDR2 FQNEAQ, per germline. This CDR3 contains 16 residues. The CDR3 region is CASSFRVPRGSGGYTF. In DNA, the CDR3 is TGTGCCAGCAGCTTCAGGGTTCCCAGGGGGTCGGGAGGCTACACCTTC.

The CDR3, as DNA: TGTGCCAGCAGCGCGGCGCTAGCGGGAGACGGGAGCTACGAGCAGTACTTC. It is translated as CASSAALAGDGSYEQYF. The chain carries TRBV7-2 and TRBJ2-7; 10 bases are shared with TRBD2. Per the germline V gene, CDR1 is SGHTA and CDR2 is FQGNSA. The CDR3 has 17 amino acids. V lost 5 bases, J lost 3 bases, and 13 bases stayed unmatched.

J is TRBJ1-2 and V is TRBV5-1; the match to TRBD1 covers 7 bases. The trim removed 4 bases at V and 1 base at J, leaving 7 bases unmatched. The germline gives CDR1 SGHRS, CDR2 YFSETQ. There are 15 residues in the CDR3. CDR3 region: CASSGQAGVNYGYTF. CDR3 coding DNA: TGCGCCAGCAGCGGACAGGCTGGGGTTAACTATGGCTACACCTTC.

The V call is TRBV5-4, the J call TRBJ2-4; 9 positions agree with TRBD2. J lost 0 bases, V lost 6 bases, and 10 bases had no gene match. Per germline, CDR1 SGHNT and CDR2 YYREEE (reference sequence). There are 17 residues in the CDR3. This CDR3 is CASKVAGEPLAKNIQYF. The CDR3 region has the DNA TGTGCCAGCAAGGTAGCGGGGGAACCGCTAGCCAAAAACATTCAGTACTTC.

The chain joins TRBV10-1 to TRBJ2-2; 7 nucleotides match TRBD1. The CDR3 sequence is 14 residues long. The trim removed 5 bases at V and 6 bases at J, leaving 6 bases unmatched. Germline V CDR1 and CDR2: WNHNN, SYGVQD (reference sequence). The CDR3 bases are TGCGCCAGCAGTCTGACAGGGATGGCCGGGGAGCTGTTTTTT. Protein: CASSLTGMAGELFF.

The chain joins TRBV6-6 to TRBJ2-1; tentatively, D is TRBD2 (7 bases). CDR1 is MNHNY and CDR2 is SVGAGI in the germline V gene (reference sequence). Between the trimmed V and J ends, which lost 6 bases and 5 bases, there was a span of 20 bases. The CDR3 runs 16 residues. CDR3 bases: TGTGCCAGCAGCCCCTCGAGGGGCGGGGGCCACAATGAGCAGTTCTTC. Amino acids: CASSPSRGGGHNEQFF.

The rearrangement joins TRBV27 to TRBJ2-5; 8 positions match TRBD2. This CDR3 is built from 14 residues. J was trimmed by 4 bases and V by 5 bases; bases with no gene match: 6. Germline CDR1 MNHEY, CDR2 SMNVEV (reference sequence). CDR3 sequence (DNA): TGTGCCAGCAGTCTCCTGAGCGGGGGAGAGACCCAGTACTTC. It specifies CASSLLSGGETQYF.

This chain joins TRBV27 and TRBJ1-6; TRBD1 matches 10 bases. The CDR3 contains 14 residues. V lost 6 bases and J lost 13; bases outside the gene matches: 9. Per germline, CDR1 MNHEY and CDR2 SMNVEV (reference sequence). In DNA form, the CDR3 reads TGTGCCAGCAGGCCGGGACAGGGGCCTGGGCCCCTCCACTTT. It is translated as CASRPGQGPGPLHF.

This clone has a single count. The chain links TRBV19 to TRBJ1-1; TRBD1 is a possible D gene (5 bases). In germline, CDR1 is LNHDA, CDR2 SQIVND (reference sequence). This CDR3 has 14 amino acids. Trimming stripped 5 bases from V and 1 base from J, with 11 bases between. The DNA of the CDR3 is TGTGCCAGTAGTGGGAGGGGATCGAACACTGAAGCTTTCTTT. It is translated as CASSGRGSNTEAFF.

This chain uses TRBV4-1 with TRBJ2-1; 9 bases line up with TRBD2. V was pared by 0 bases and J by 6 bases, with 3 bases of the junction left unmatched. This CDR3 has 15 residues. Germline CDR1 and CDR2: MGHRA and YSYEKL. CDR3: CASSQDPAGGNEQFF. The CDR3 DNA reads TGCGCCAGCAGCCAAGACCCAGCGGGGGGCAATGAGCAGTTCTTC.